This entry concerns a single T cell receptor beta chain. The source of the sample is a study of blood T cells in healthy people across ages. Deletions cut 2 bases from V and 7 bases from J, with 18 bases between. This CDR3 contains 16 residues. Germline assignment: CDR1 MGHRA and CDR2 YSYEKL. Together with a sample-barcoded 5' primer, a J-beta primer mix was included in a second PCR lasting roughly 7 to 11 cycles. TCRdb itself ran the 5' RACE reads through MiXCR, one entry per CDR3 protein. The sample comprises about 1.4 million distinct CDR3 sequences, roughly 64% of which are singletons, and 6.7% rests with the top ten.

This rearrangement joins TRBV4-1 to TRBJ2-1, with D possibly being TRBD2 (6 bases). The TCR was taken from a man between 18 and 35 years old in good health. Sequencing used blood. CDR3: CASSQRTGRAGNEQFF. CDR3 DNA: TGCGCCAGCAGCCAACGAACTGGGCGCGCGGGGAATGAGCAGTTCTTC.